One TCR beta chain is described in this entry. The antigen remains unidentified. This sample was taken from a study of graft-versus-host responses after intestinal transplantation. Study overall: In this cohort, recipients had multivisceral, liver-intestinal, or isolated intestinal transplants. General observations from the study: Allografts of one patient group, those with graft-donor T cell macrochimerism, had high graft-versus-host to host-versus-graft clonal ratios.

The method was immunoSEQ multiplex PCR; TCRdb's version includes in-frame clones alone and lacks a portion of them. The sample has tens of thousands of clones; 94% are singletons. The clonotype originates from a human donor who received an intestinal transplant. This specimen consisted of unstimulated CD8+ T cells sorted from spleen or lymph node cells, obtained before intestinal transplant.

CDR3 loop: CASSQVASGRVYNEQFF. In DNA form, the CDR3 reads TGCGCCAGCAGCCAGGTGGCTAGCGGGAGGGTCTACAATGAGCAGTTCTTC. The J gene is TRBJ2-1, the V gene TRBV4-1; 12 nucleotides agree with TRBD2. The germline CDR1 and CDR2 sequences are MGHRA and YSYEKL. The length of the CDR3 is 17 residues. J gave up 3 bases and V 3 bases, and 6 bases lay outside the gene matches.